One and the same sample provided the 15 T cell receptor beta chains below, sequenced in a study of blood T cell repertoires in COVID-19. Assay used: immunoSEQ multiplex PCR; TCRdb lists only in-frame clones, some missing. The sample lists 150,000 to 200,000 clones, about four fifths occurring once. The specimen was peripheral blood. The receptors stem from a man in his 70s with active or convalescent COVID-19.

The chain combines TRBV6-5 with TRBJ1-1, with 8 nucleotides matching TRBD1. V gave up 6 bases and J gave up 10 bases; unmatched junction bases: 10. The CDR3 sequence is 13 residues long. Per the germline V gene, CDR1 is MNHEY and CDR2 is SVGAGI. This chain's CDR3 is CASRSGQGYSAFF. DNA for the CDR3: TGTGCCAGCAGGTCCGGACAGGGTTATTCAGCTTTCTTT.

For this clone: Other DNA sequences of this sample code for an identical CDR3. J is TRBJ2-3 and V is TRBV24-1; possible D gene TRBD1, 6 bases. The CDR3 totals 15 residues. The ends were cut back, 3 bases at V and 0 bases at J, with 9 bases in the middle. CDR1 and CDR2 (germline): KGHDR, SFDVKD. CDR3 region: CATSDPGQSTDTQYF. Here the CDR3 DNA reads TGTGCCACCAGTGATCCTGGACAGAGCACAGATACGCAGTATTTT.

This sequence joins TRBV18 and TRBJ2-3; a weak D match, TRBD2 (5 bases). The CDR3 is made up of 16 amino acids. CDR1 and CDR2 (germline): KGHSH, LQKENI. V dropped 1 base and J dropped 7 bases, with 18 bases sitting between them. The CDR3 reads CASSPRDSSSGNTQYF. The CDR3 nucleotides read TGTGCCAGCTCACCACGTGATTCTAGCTCGGGGAATACGCAGTATTTT.

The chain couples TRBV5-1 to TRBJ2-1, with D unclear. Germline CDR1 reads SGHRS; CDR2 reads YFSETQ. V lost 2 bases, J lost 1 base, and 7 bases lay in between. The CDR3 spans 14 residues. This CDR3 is CASSFGFSYNEQFF. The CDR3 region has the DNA TGCGCCAGCAGCTTCGGTTTTTCCTACAATGAGCAGTTCTTC.

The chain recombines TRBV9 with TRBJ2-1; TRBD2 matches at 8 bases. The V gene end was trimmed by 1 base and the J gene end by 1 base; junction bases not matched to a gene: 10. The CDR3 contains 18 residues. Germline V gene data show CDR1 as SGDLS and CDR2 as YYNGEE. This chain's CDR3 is CASSVSRGSGTSYNEQFF. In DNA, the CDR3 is TGTGCCAGCAGCGTAAGTCGTGGTAGCGGGACTTCCTACAATGAGCAGTTCTTC.

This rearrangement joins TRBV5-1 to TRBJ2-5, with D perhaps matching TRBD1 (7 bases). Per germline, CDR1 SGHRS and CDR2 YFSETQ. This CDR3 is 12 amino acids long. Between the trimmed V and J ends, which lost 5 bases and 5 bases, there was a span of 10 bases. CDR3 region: CASRAGGETQYF. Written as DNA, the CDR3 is TGCGCCAGCAGGGCAGGGGGGGAGACCCAGTACTTC. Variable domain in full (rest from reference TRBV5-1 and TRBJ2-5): KAGVTQTPRYLIKTRGQQVTLSCSPISGHRSVSWYQQTPGQGLQFLFEYFSETQRNKGNFPGRFSGRQFSNSRSEMNVSTLELGDSALYLCASRAGGETQYFGPGTRLLVL.

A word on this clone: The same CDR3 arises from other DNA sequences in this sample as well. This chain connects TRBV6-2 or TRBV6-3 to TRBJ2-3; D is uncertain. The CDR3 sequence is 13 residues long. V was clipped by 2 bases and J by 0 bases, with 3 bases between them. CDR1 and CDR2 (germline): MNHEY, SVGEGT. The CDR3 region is CASSYQSTDTQYF. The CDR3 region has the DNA TGTGCCAGCAGTTACCAAAGCACAGATACGCAGTATTTT.

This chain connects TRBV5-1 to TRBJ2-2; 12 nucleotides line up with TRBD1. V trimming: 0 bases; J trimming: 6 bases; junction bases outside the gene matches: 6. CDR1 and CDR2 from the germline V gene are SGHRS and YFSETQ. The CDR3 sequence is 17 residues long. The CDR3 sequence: CASSLAPGQGAAGELFF. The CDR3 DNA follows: TGCGCCAGCAGCTTGGCGCCGGGACAGGGGGCCGCCGGGGAGCTGTTTTTT.

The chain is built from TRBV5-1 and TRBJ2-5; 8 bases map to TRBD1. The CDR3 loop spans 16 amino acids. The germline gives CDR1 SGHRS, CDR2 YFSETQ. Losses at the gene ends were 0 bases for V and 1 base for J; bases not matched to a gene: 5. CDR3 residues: CASSLGGTGPQETQYF. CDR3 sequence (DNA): TGCGCCAGCAGCTTGGGTGGGACAGGACCCCAAGAGACCCAGTACTTC.

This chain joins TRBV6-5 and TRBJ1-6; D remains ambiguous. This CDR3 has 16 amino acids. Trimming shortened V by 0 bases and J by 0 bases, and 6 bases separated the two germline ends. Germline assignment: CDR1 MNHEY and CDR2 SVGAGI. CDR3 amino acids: CASSYSASSYNSPLHF. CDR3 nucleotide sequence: TGTGCCAGCAGTTACTCAGCGAGCTCCTATAATTCACCCCTCCACTTT.

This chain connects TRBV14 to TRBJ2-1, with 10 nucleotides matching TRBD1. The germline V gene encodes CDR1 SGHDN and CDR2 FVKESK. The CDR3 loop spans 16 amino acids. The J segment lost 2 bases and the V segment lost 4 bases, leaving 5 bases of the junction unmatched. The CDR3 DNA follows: TGTGCCAGCAGCCGACCCGGGACAGGGGCCTACAATGAGCAGTTCTTC. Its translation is CASSRPGTGAYNEQFF.

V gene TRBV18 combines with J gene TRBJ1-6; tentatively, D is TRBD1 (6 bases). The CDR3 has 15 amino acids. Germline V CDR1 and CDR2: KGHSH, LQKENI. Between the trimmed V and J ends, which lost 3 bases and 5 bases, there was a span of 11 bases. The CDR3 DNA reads TGTGCCAGCTCACCGCCGGACAGAGATAATTCACCCCTCCACTTT. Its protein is CASSPPDRDNSPLHF.

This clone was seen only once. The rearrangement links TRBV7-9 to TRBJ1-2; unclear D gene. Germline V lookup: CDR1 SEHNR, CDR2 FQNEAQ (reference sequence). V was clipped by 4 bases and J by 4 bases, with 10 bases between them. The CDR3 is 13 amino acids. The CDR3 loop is CASSYTATYGYTF. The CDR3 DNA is TGTGCCAGCAGCTACACAGCAACCTATGGCTACACCTTC.

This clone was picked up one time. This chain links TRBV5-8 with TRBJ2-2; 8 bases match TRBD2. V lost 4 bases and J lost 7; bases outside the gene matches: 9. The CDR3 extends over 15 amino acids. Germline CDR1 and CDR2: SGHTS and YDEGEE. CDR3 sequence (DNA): TGTGCCAGCAGCCCCGGCCAGCGGGAGTACGGGGAGCTGTTTTTT. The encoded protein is CASSPGQREYGELFF.

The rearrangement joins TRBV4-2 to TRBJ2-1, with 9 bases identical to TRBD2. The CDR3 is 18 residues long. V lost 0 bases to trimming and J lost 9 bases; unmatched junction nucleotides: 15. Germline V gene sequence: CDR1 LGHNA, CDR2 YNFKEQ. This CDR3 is CASSQDVVAGAQGSEQFF. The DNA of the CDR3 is TGTGCCAGCAGCCAAGATGTAGTAGCGGGGGCCCAAGGGAGTGAGCAGTTCTTC.